These 20 T cell receptor beta chains were sequenced from one sample in a study of blood T cell repertoires in COVID-19. The repertoire was sequenced with immunoSEQ multiplex PCR; TCRdb's copy has only in-frame clones and lacks some. The table has about 140,000 clones, approximately 84% seen once. The material sequenced was PBMCs or T cells enriched from blood (not recorded which). Receptor source: a man aged 40-49 years with acute COVID-19.

The chain employs TRBV3-1 (or the pseudogene TRBV3-2) and TRBJ2-2; 8 bases are shared with TRBD2. The trim removed 1 base at V and 6 bases at J, leaving 13 bases unmatched. The CDR3 loop spans 18 amino acids. CDR1 is LGHDT, CDR2 YNNKEL, per germline (reference sequence). In nucleotides, the CDR3 is TGTGCCAGCAGCCAAGTTTGGGTTCGGGAGGGCTCCTCCGGGGAGCTGTTTTTT. Translated: CASSQVWVREGSSGELFF.

The V call is TRBV4-3, the J call TRBJ2-7; D is perhaps TRBD1 (5 bases). This CDR3 has 15 residues. With 6 bases removed from V and 0 bases from J, the gap between germline ends came to 15 bases. Germline-derived CDR1 and CDR2 are LGHNA and YSLEER. The CDR3 nucleotides are TGCGCCAGCAGTTCGGACATTACGAGCTCCTACGAGCAGTACTTC. Its translation: CASSSDITSSYEQYF.

This chain connects TRBV7-8 to TRBJ1-1; possible D gene TRBD1, 5 bases. Per the germline V gene, CDR1 is SGHVS and CDR2 is FQNEAQ. This CDR3 contains 14 residues. Trimming removed 3 bases at V and 4 bases at J, with 12 bases between. CDR3 protein: CASSFGAGATEAFF. The CDR3 DNA is TGTGCCAGCAGCTTTGGGGCTGGGGCCACTGAAGCTTTCTTT.

V and J are TRBV7-9 and TRBJ2-3; 11 positions match TRBD2. The CDR3 has 14 amino acids. The germline V gene has CDR1 SEHNR and CDR2 FQNEAQ (reference sequence). The V and J ends lost 4 bases and 3 bases, in that order; junction bases with no gene match: 0. CDR3 nucleotide sequence: TGTGCCAGCAGCTCTAGCGGGGGGACAGATACGCAGTATTTT. Amino acid sequence: CASSSSGGTDTQYF. Full variable domain (outside the CDR3, taken from reference TRBV7-9 and TRBJ2-3): DTGVSQNPRHKITKRGQNVTFRCDPISEHNRLYWYRQTLGQGPEFLTYFQNEAQLEKSRLLSDRFSAERPKGSFSTLEIQRTEQGDSAMYLCASSSSGGTDTQYFGPGTRLTVL.

The V call is TRBV5-1, the J call TRBJ1-2; D ambiguous. CDR3 length equals 13 residues. CDR1 and CDR2 (germline): SGHRS, YFSETQ. Trimming took off 0 bases at V and 4 bases at J, with 7 bases between the two ends. CDR3 DNA: TGCGCCAGCAGCTTGGGAGAATTCTATGGCTACACCTTC. It translates to CASSLGEFYGYTF.

The V gene is TRBV4-3, the J gene TRBJ1-5; perhaps TRBD1 as D (5 bases). The CDR3 is 16 residues long. V lost 0 bases, J lost 6 bases, and 15 bases lay in between. Germline V gives CDR1 LGHNA, CDR2 YSLEER. The CDR3 is CASSQDLRGLGQPQHF. The CDR3 bases are TGCGCCAGCAGCCAAGATCTTAGGGGCCTAGGTCAGCCCCAGCATTTT.

This clone was detected once. This chain uses TRBV4-2 with TRBJ2-2; weak D call: TRBD2 (6 bases). Germline loops: CDR1 LGHNA, CDR2 YNFKEQ. The CDR3 length is 17 residues. V lost 1 base and J lost 2, with 14 bases in between. The CDR3 is CASSQGGFGGNTGELFF. DNA for the CDR3: TGTGCCAGCAGCCAAGGGGGGTTCGGGGGTAACACCGGGGAGCTGTTTTTT.

The rearrangement links TRBV11-3 to TRBJ2-5; 13 bases align to TRBD2. Germline assignment: CDR1 SGHNT and CDR2 YENEEA. This CDR3 comprises 16 residues. The junction had 4 bases not matched to a gene; V was cut back by 4 bases and J by 2 bases. In DNA form, the CDR3 reads TGTGCCAGCAGCTCCGGACTAGCGGGGGAGCAAGAGACCCAGTACTTC. Amino acids: CASSSGLAGEQETQYF. Combining the CDR3 with reference TRBV11-3 and TRBJ2-5 gives the whole variable domain EAGVVQSPRYKIIEKKQPVAFWCNPISGHNTLYWYLQNLGQGPELLIRYENEEAVDDSQLPKDRFSAERLKGVDSTLKIQPAELGDSAVYLCASSSGLAGEQETQYFGPGTRLLVL.

This clone was counted only a few times. The chain recombines TRBV6-5 with TRBJ2-7; D is uncertain. CDR3 length equals 14 residues. The V gene's germline CDR1 is MNHEY and CDR2 SVGAGI. V lost 6 bases, J lost 0 bases, and 12 bases lay in between. CDR3 amino acids: CASRVTGPSYEQYF. CDR3 bases: TGTGCCAGCAGGGTTACCGGTCCCTCCTACGAGCAGTACTTC.

The CDR3 is CASSSGRATDTQYF. DNA of the CDR3: TGTGCCAGCAGTAGCGGGAGGGCCACAGATACGCAGTATTTT. The genes are TRBV6-2 or TRBV6-3 and TRBJ2-3; 10 bases map to TRBD2. Trimming removed 5 bases from V and 2 bases from J; junction bases left unmatched: 1. Germline values: CDR1 MNHEY, CDR2 SVGEGT. This CDR3 spans 14 amino acids.

The V gene is TRBV4-1, the J gene TRBJ2-3, with 11 bases aligning to TRBD1. The CDR3 spans 15 residues. The germline gives CDR1 MGHRA, CDR2 YSYEKL. Trimming took 1 base from V and 5 from J; bases not matched to a gene: 2. The CDR3 reads CASSQGTGGVDTQYF. The DNA of the CDR3 is TGCGCCAGCAGCCAAGGGACAGGGGGCGTAGATACGCAGTATTTT.

This chain connects TRBV6-5 to TRBJ2-3; 10 bases align to TRBD2. J was trimmed by 8 bases and V by 10 bases; bases with no gene match: 3. The CDR3 covers 11 residues. Germline CDR1 reads MNHEY; CDR2 reads SVGAGI. The CDR3 DNA reads TGTGCCATCTCTAGCGGGAGTACGCAGTATTTT. This codes for CAISSGSTQYF.

This chain uses TRBV30 with TRBJ2-3; D is unresolved. Germline lookup yields CDR1 GTSNPN and CDR2 SVGIG (reference sequence). The CDR3 covers 13 residues. The ends were cut back, 2 bases at V and 0 bases at J, with 6 bases in the middle. For the CDR3, the DNA is TGTGCCTGGAGTTTGGAGAGCACAGATACGCAGTATTTT. This encodes CAWSLESTDTQYF.

The gene calls are TRBV4-2 and TRBJ2-1; 8 bases are a match to TRBD1. The germline V gene encodes CDR1 LGHNA and CDR2 YNFKEQ. V was clipped by 0 bases and J by 4 bases; unmatched bases: 2. This CDR3 has 15 residues. CDR3 loop: CASSQERQGYNEQFF. CDR3 DNA sequence: TGTGCCAGCAGCCAAGAGAGACAGGGGTACAATGAGCAGTTCTTC.

This clone was counted a single time. The genes are TRBV6-5 and TRBJ2-1; D is possibly TRBD2 (5 bases). The CDR3 is 12 amino acids. Germline-derived CDR1 and CDR2 are MNHEY and SVGAGI. Trimming removed 2 bases from V and 10 bases from J, with 9 bases in between. CDR3 in DNA: TGTGCCAGCAGTTACAGAGGGAGCGAGCAGTTCTTC. This encodes CASSYRGSEQFF.

The V and J genes are TRBV5-4 and TRBJ2-1, with 8 bases identical to TRBD2. V trimming: 1 base; J trimming: 2 bases; junction bases outside the gene matches: 2. This CDR3 region has 15 residues. CDR1 is SGHNT and CDR2 is YYREEE in the germline V gene (reference sequence). This CDR3 is CASSLRRGAYNEQFF. CDR3 in DNA: TGTGCCAGCAGCTTGAGGCGGGGGGCCTACAATGAGCAGTTCTTC.

This rearrangement joins TRBV4-1 to TRBJ1-4, with a tentative D call TRBD1 (6 bases). Trimming stripped 4 bases from V and 4 bases from J, with 10 bases between. Germline values: CDR1 MGHRA, CDR2 YSYEKL. This CDR3 contains 14 residues. Here the CDR3 reads CASSLTGLNEKLFF. DNA for the CDR3: TGCGCCAGCAGCCTGACAGGTCTTAATGAAAAACTGTTTTTT.

This chain connects TRBV7-2 to TRBJ2-1; TRBD2 aligns across 8 bases. The germline V gene encodes CDR1 SGHTA and CDR2 FQGNSA. With 3 bases clipped from V and 0 bases from J, the junction kept 4 bases outside the gene matches. The CDR3 consists of 16 residues. CDR3 amino acids: CASSLDGRGSYNEQFF. The CDR3 DNA reads as TGTGCCAGCAGCTTGGACGGGAGGGGCTCCTACAATGAGCAGTTCTTC.

The chain joins TRBV29-1 to TRBJ2-1, with D possibly TRBD1 on 6 matching bases. Trimming pared 6 bases from V and 6 bases from J, leaving 15 bases between. CDR1 is SQVTM, CDR2 ANQGSEA, per germline. CDR3 length equals 13 residues. The CDR3 bases are TGCAGCGTACAGGGTAGTGGCGCCAATGAGCAGTTCTTC. This encodes CSVQGSGANEQFF.

This clone has only a few counts. The chain combines TRBV29-1 with TRBJ2-1; D ambiguous. V was shortened by 0 bases and J by 6 bases, with 6 bases between the two germline ends. In germline, CDR1 is SQVTM, CDR2 ANQGSEA. The CDR3 is 12 residues long. The CDR3 DNA reads TGCAGCGTTGAAGAGAGTAGCAATGAGCAGTTCTTC. Encoded protein: CSVEESSNEQFF.